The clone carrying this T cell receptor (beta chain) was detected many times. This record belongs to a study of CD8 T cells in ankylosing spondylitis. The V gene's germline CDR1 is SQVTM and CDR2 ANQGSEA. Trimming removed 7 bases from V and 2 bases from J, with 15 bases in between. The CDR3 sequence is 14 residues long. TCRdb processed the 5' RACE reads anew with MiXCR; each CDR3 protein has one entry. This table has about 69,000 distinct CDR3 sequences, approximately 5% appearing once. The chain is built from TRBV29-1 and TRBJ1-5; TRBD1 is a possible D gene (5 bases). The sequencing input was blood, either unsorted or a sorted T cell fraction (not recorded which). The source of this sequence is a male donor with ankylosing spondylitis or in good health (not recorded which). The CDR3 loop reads CSASMGVGNQPQHF. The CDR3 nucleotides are TGCAGCGCCTCCATGGGGGTGGGCAATCAGCCCCAGCATTTT.